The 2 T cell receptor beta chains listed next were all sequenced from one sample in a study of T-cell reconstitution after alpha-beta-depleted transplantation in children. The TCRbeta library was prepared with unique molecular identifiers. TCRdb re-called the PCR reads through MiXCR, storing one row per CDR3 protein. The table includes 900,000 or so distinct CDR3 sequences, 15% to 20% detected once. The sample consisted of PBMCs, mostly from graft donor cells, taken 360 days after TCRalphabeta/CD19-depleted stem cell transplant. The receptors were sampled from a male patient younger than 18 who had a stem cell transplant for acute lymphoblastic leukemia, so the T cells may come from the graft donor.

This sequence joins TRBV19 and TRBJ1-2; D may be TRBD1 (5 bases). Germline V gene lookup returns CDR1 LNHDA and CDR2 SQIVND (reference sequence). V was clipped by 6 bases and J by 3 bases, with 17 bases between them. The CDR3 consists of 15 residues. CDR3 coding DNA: TGTGCCAGTAGAACCTTGGGGCCCGAGGACTATGGCTACACCTTC. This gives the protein CASRTLGPEDYGYTF.

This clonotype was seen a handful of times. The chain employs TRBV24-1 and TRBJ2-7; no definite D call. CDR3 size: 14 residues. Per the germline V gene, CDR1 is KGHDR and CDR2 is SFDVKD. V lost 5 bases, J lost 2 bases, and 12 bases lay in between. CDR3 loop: CATSGVGKTYEQYF. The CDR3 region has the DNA TGTGCCACCAGTGGGGTCGGCAAGACCTACGAGCAGTACTTC.